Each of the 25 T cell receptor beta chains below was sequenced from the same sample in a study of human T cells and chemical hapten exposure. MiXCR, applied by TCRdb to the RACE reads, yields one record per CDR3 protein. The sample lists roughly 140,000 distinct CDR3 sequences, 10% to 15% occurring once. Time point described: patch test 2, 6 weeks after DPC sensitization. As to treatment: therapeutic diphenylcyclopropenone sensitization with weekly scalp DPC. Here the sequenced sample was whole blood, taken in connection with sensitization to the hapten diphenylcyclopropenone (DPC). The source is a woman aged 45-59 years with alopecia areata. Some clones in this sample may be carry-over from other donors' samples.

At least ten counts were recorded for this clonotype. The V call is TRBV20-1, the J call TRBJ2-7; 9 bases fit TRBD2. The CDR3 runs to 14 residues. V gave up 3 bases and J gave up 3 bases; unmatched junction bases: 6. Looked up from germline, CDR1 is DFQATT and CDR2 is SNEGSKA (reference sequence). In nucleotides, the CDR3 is TGCAGTGCTAGGAAGCGGGAGGCCCTCTACGAGCAGTACTTC. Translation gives CSARKREALYEQYF.

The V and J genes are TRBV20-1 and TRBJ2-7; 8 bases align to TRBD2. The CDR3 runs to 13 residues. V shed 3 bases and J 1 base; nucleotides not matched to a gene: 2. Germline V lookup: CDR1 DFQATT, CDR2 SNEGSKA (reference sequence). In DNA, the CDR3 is TGCAGTGCTAGCGGGAGGGCATCCTACGAGCAGTACTTC. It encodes CSASGRASYEQYF.

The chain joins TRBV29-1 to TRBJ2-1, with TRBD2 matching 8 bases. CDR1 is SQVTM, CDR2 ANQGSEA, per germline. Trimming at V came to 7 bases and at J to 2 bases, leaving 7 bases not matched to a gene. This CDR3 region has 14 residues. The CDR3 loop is CSESLAVAYNEQFF. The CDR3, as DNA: TGCAGCGAGTCACTAGCGGTAGCCTACAATGAGCAGTTCTTC.

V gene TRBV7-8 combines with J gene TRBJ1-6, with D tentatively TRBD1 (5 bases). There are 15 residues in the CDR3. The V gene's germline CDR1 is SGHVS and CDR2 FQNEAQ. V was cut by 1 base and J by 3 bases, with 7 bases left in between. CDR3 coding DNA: TGTGCCAGCAGCTTAGAAGACAGCTATAATTCACCCCTCCACTTT. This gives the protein CASSLEDSYNSPLHF.

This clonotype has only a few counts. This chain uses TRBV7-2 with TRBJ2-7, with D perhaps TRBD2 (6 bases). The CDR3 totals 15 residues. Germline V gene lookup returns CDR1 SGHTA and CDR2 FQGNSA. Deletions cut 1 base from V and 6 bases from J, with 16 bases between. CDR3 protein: CASSLDFRDGSEQYF. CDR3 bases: TGTGCCAGCAGCTTAGACTTCCGGGACGGGAGCGAGCAGTACTTC. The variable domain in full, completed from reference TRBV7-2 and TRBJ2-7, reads GAGVSQSPSNKVTEKGKDVELRCDPISGHTALYWYRQSLGQGLEFLIYFQGNSAPDKSGLPSDRFSAERTGGSVSTLTIQRTQQEDSAVYLCASSLDFRDGSEQYFGPGTRLTVT.

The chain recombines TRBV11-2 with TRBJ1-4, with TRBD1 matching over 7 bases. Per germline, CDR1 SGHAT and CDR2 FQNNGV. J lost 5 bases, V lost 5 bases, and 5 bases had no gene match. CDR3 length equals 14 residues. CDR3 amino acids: CASSKDRRNEKLFF. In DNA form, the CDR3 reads TGTGCCAGCAGCAAGGACAGGAGGAATGAAAAACTGTTTTTT.

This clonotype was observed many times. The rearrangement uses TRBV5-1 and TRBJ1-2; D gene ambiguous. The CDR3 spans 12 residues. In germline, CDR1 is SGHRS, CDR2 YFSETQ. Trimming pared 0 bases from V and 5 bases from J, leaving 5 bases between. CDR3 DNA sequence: TGCGCCAGCAGCTTGGGTGAATATGGCTACACCTTC. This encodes CASSLGEYGYTF.

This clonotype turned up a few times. CDR3 in DNA: TGCGCCAGCAGCCAAGCCTATCCCCGGGACGAAAAACTGTTTTTT. Its translation is CASSQAYPRDEKLFF. This chain links TRBV4-3 with TRBJ1-4; D is perhaps TRBD1 (5 bases). V was trimmed by 1 base and J by 8 bases, leaving 14 bases between them. CDR3 length equals 15 residues. Germline V lookup: CDR1 LGHNA, CDR2 YSLEER.

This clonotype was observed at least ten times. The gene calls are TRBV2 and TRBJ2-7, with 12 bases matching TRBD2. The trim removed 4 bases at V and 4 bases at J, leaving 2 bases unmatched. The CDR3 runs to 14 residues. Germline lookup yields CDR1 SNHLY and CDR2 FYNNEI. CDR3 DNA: TGTGCCAGCAGTGGACTAGCGGGAGTGTACGAGCAGTACTTC. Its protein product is CASSGLAGVYEQYF.

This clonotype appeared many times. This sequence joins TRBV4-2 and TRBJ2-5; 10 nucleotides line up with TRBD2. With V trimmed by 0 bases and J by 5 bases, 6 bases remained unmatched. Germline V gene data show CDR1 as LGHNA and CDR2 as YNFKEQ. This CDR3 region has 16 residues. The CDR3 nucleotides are TGTGCCAGCAGCCAAGAACCGGGACTAGCGTATGAGACCCAGTACTTC. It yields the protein CASSQEPGLAYETQYF.

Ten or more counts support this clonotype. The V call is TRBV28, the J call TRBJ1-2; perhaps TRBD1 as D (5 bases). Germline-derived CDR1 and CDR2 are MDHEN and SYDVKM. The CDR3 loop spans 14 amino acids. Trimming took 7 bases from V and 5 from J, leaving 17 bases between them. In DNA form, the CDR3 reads TGTGCCAGCACACGACCGGGACCTCCATATGGCTACACCTTC. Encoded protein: CASTRPGPPYGYTF.

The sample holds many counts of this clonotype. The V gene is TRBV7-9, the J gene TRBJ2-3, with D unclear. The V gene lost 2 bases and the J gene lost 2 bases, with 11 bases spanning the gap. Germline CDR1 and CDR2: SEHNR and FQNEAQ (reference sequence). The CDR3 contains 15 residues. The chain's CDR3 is CASSLMAVNTDTQYF. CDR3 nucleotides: TGTGCCAGCAGCTTAATGGCGGTCAACACAGATACGCAGTATTTT.

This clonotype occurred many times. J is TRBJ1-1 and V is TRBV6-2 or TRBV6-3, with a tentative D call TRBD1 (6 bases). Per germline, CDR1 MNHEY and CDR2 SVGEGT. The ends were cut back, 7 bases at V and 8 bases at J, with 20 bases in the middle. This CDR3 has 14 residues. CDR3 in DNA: TGTGCCAGCATTACCCGCGGGGCCGGGGGCGAAGCTTTCTTT. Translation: CASITRGAGGEAFF.

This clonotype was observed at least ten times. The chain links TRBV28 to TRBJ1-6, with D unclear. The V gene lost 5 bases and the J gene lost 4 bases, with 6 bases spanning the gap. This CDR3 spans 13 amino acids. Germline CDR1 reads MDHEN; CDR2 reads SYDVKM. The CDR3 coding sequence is TGTGCCAGCAGTCGGGATTATAATTCACCCCTCCACTTT. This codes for CASSRDYNSPLHF.

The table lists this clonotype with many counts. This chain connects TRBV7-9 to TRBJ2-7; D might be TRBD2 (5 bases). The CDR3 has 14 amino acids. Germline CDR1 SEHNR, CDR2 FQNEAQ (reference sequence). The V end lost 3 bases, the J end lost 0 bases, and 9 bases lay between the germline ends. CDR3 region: CASSLEVSSYEQYF. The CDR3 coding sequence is TGTGCCAGCAGCTTGGAGGTGAGCTCCTACGAGCAGTACTTC. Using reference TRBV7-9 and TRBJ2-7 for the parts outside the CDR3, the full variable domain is DTGVSQNPRHKITKRGQNVTFRCDPISEHNRLYWYRQTLGQGPEFLTYFQNEAQLEKSRLLSDRFSAERPKGSFSTLEIQRTEQGDSAMYLCASSLEVSSYEQYFGPGTRLTVT.

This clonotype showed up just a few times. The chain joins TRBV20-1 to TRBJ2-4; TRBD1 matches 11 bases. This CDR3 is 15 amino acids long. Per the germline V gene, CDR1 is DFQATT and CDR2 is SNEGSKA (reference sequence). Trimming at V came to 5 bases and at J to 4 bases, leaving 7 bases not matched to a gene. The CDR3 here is CSAPGGQGGKNIQYF. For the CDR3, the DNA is TGCAGTGCTCCAGGGGGACAGGGGGGTAAAAACATTCAGTACTTC.

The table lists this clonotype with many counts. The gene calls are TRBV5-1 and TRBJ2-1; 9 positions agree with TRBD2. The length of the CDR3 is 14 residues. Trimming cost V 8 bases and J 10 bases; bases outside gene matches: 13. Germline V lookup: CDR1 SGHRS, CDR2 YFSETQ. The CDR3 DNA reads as TGCGCCAGTAAGACCCAAGCGGGAGGCTGGGAGCAGTTCTTC. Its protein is CASKTQAGGWEQFF.

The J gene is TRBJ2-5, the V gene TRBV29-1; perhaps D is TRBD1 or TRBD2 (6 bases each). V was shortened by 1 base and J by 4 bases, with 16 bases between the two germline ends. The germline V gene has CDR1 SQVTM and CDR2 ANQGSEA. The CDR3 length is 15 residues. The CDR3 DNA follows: TGCAGCGTTGAAGGGGGGGCGACTAGGAGAGAGACCCAGTACTTC. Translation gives CSVEGGATRRETQYF. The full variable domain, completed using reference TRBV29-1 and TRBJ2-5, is SAVISQKPSRDICQRGTSLTIQCQVDSQVTMMFWYRQQPGQSLTLIATANQGSEATYESGFVIDKFPISRPNLTFSTLTVSNMSPEDSSIYLCSVEGGATRRETQYFGPGTRLLVL.

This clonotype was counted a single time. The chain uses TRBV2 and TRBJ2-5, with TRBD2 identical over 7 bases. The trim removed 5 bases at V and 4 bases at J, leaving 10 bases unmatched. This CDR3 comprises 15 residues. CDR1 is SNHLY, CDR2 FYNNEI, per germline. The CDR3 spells CASSNRGGLRETQYF. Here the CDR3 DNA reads TGTGCCAGCAGTAATCGGGGAGGGCTCCGAGAGACCCAGTACTTC.

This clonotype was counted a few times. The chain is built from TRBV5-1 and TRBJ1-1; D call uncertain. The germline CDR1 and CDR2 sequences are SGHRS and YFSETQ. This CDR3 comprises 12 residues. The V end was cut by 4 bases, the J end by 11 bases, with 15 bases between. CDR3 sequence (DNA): TGCGCCAGCAGCATTGGTGCCAGCGAGGCTTTCTTT. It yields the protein CASSIGASEAFF.

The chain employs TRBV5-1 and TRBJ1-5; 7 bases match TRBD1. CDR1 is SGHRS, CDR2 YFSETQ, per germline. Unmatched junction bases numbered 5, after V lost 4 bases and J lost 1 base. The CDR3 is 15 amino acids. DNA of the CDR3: TGCGCCAGCAGCCTCGGGACAGCGAGCAATCAGCCCCAGCATTTT. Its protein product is CASSLGTASNQPQHF.

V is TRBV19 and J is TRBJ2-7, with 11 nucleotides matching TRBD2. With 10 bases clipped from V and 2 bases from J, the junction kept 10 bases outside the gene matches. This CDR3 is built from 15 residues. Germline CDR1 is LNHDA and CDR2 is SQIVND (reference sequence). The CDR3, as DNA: TGTGCCACCGCACCCGGGACTAGCGGCACCTACGAGCAGTACTTC. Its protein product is CATAPGTSGTYEQYF. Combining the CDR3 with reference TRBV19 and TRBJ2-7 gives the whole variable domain DGGITQSPKYLFRKEGQNVTLSCEQNLNHDAMYWYRQDPGQGLRLIYYSQIVNDFQKGDIAEGYSVSREKKESFPLTVTSAQKNPTAFYLCATAPGTSGTYEQYFGPGTRLTVT.

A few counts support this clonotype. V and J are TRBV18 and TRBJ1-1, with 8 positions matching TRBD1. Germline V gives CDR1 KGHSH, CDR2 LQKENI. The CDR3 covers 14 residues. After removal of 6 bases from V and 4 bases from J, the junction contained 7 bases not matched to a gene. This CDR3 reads CASSNRDRSTEAFF. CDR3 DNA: TGTGCCAGCTCGAACCGGGACAGGTCCACTGAAGCTTTCTTT.

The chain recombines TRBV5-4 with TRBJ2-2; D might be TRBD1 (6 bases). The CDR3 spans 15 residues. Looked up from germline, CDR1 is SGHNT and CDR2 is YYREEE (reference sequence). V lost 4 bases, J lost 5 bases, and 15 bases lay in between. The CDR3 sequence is CASSPSDRLTGELFF. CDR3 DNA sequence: TGTGCCAGCAGCCCGTCGGACAGACTGACCGGGGAGCTGTTTTTT.

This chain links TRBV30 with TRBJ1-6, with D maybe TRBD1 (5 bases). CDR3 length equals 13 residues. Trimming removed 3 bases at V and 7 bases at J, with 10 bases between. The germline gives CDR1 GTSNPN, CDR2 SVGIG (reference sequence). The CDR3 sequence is CAWRPGGNSPLHF. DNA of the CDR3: TGTGCCTGGAGACCTGGGGGGAATTCACCCCTCCACTTT.